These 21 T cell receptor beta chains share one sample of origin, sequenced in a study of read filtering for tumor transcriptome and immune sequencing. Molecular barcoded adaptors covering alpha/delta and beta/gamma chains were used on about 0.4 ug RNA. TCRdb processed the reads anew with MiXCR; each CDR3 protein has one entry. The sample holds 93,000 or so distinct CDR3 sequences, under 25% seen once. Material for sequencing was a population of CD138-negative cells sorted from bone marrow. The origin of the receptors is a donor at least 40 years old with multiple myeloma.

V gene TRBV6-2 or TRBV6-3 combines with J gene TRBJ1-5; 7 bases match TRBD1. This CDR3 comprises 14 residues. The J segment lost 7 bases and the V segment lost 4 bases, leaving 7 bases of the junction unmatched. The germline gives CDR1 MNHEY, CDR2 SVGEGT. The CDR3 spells CASSSRQGRQPQHF. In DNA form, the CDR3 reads TGTGCCAGCAGTTCTCGACAGGGAAGGCAGCCCCAGCATTTT.

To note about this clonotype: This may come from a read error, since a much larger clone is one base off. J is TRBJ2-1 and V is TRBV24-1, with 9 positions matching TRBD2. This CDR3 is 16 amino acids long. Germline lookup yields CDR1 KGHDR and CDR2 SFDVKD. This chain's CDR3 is CATSDSSGGSYNERFF. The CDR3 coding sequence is TGTGCCACCAGTGACTCAAGCGGGGGGTCCTACAATGAGCGGTTCTTC.

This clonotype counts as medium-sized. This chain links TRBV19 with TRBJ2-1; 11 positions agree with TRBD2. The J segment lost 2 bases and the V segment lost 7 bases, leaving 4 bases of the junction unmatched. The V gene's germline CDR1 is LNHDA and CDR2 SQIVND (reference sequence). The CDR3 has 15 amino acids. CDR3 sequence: CASNPGLAAYNEQFF. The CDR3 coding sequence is TGTGCCAGTAACCCGGGACTAGCGGCCTACAATGAGCAGTTCTTC.

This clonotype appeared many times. DNA for the CDR3: TGTGCCAGCAGTCCTCTGACTAGCGGGGCCGTCTACGAGCAGTACTTC. It specifies CASSPLTSGAVYEQYF. This chain connects TRBV28 to TRBJ2-7; 11 positions agree with TRBD2. From germline, CDR1 is MDHEN and CDR2 SYDVKM. CDR3 length equals 16 residues. The ends lost 5 bases at V and 3 bases at J; junction bases unmatched: 9.

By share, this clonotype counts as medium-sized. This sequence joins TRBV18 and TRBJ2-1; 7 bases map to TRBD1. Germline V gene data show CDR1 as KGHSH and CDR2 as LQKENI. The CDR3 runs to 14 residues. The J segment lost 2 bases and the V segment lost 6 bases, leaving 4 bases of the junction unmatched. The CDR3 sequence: CASSLTGTYNEQFF. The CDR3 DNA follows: TGTGCCAGCTCCTTGACAGGGACCTACAATGAGCAGTTCTTC.

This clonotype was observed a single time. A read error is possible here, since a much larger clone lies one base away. As DNA, the CDR3 is TGTGCCAGCAGTCTTGGTGCAGGGTACACAGATACGCAGTATTTT. Its protein product is CASSLGAGYTDTQYF. V is TRBV27 and J is TRBJ2-3; D might be TRBD1 (5 bases). Germline CDR1 MNHEY, CDR2 SMNVEV (reference sequence). V was pared by 5 bases and J by 2 bases, with 14 bases between. This CDR3 spans 15 amino acids.

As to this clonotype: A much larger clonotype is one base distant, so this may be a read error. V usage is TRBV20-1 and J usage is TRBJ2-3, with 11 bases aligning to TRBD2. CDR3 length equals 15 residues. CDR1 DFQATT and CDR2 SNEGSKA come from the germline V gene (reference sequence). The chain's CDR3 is CSAGIAGGGTGTQYF. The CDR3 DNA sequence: TGCAGTGCTGGGATAGCGGGGGGGGGCACAGGTACGCAGTATTTT.

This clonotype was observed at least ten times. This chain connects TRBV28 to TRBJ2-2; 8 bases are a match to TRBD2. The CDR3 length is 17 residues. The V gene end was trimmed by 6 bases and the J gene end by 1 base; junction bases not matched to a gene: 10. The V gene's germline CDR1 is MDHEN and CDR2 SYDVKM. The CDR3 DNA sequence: TGTGCCAGCAGGTCCCCTCGGGGGGGGGGGAACACCGGGGAGCTGTTTTTT. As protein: CASRSPRGGGNTGELFF.

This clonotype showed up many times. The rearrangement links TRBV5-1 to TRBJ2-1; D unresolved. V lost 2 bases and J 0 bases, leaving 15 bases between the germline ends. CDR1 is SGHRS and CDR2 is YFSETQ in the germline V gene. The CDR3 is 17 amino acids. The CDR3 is CASSFRGVSSSYNEQFF. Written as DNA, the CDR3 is TGCGCCAGCAGCTTTAGAGGAGTCAGCAGCTCCTACAATGAGCAGTTCTTC.

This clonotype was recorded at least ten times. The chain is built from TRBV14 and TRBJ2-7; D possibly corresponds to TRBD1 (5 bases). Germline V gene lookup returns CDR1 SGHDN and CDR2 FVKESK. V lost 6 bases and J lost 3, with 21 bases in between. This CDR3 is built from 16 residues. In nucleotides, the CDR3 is TGTGCCAGCAGACCTCTGTACACAGGACCCTACTACGAGCAGTACTTC. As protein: CASRPLYTGPYYEQYF.

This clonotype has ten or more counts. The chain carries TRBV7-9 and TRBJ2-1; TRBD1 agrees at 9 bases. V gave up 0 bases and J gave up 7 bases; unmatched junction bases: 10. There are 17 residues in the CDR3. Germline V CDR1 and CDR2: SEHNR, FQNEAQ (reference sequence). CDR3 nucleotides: TGTGCCAGCAGCTTAGCCACCTCGGGGACAGGGATGAATGAGCAGTTCTTC. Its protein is CASSLATSGTGMNEQFF. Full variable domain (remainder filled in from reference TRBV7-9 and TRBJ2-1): DTGVSQNPRHKITKRGQNVTFRCDPISEHNRLYWYRQTLGQGPEFLTYFQNEAQLEKSRLLSDRFSAERPKGSFSTLEIQRTEQGDSAMYLCASSLATSGTGMNEQFFGPGTRLTVL.

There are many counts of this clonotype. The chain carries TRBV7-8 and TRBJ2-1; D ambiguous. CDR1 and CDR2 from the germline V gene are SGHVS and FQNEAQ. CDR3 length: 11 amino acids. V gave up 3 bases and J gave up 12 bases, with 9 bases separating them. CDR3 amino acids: CASSFTRLQFF. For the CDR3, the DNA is TGTGCCAGCAGCTTTACACGTCTGCAGTTCTTC.

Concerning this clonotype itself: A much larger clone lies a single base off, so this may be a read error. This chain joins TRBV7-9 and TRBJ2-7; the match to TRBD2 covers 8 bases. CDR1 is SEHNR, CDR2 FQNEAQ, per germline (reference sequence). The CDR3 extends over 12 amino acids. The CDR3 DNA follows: TGTGCCAGCAGCATAGCGGGATCCGAGCAGTACTTC. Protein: CASSIAGSEQYF.

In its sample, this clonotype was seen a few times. DNA for the CDR3: TGTGCCAGCAGCTTAGCCCCTAGGGATACGCAGTATTTT. Translating it yields CASSLAPRDTQYF. The chain combines TRBV7-9 with TRBJ2-3; D is ambiguous. The germline V and J ends were trimmed by 0 bases and 6 bases, with 7 bases remaining between them. CDR1 and CDR2 (germline): SEHNR, FQNEAQ (reference sequence). The CDR3 consists of 13 residues.

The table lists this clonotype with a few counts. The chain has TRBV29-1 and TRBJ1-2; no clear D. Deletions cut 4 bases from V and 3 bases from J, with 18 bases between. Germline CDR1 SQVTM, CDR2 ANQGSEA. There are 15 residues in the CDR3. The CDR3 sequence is CSVVDWREQDYGYTF. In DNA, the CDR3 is TGCAGCGTTGTTGATTGGAGGGAGCAGGACTATGGCTACACCTTC.

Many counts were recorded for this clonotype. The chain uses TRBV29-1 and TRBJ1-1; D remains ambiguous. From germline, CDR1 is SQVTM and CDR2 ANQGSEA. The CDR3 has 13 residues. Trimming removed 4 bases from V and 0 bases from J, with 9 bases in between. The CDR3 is CSVVRQLNTEAFF. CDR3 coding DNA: TGCAGCGTTGTTCGGCAGCTGAACACTGAAGCTTTCTTT.

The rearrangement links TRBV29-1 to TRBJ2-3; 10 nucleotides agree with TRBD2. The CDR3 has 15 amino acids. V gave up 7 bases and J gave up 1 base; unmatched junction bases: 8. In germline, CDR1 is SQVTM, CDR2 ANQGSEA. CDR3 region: CSGTSGLTGTDTQYF. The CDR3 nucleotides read TGCAGCGGGACTAGCGGACTGACGGGCACAGATACGCAGTATTTT.

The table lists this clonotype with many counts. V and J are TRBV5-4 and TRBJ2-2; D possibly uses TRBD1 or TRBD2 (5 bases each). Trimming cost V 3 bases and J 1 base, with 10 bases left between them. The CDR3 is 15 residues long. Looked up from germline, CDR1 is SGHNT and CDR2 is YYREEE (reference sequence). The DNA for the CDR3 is TGTGCCAGCAGCTCCGGGACGGGGAACACCGGGGAGCTGTTTTTT. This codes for CASSSGTGNTGELFF.

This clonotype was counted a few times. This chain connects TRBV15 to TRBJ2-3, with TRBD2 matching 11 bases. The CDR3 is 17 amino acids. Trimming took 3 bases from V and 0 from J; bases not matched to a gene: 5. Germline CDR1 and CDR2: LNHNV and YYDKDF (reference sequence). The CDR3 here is CATSSMTSGESTDTQYF. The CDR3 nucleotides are TGTGCCACCAGCAGCATGACTAGCGGGGAAAGCACAGATACGCAGTATTTT.

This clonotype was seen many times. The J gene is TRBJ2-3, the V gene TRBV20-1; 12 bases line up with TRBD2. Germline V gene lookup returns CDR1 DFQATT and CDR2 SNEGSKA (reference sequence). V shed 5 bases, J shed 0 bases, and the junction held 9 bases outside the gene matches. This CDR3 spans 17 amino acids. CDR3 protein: CSAGILAGGLSTDTQYF. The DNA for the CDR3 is TGCAGTGCTGGGATTCTAGCGGGGGGGTTGAGCACAGATACGCAGTATTTT.

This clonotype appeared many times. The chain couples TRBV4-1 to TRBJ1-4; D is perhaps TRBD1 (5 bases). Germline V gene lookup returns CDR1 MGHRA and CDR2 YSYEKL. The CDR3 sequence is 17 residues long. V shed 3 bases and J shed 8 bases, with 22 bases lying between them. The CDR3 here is CASSQEPSGTPREKLFF. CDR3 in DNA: TGCGCCAGCAGCCAGGAACCTTCTGGGACCCCCAGGGAAAAACTGTTTTTT.